Below, 17 T cell receptor beta chains from the same sample are listed, as sequenced in a study of regulatory T cells in long-lasting Graves disease. Investigators prepared the TCR beta libraries by applying iRepertoire HTBI primers and Arm-PCR of CDR3 regions. TCRdb itself ran the multiplex PCR reads through MiXCR, one entry per CDR3 protein. The table includes approximately 460,000 distinct CDR3 sequences, about a sixth detected once. Time point described: newly diagnosed GD, antithyroid drugs for less than 3 months. RNA extracted from PBMCs served as the sequencing template. This sample was also put to use in a study of T cells in Graves' hyperthyroidism and ophthalmopathy.

Sample: peripheral blood mononuclear cells (PBMCs), taken at new diagnosis, from a patient treated with antithyroid drugs. The receptors stem from a woman aged 30 to 39 with Graves disease.

The J gene is TRBJ2-3, the V gene TRBV6-2 or TRBV6-3, with 7 bases that match TRBD1. The CDR3 covers 16 residues. Losses at the gene ends were 5 bases for V and 4 bases for J; bases not matched to a gene: 12. Germline V gene sequence: CDR1 MNHEY, CDR2 SVGEGT. The CDR3 protein is CASSGRQGEGPDTQYF. The DNA for the CDR3 is TGTGCCAGCAGTGGCAGACAGGGAGAGGGCCCAGATACGCAGTATTTT.

This clonotype has just a few counts. V gene TRBV6-9 combines with J gene TRBJ2-3, with D possibly matching TRBD1 (6 bases). This CDR3 has 15 amino acids. With 3 bases removed from V and 1 base from J, the gap between germline ends came to 11 bases. CDR1 is MNHGY and CDR2 is SVAAGI in the germline V gene. The CDR3 here is CASSYLQGGTDTQYF. The CDR3 nucleotides are TGTGCCAGCAGTTACCTACAGGGTGGCACAGATACGCAGTATTTT.

The chain has TRBV4-2 and TRBJ1-1; D remains unclear. Looked up from germline, CDR1 is LGHNA and CDR2 is YNFKEQ. The CDR3 runs to 12 residues. Trimming stripped 6 bases from V and 10 bases from J, with 15 bases between. CDR3 loop: CASRTPSEGAFF. The CDR3 DNA follows: TGTGCCAGCAGAACCCCCTCGGAGGGAGCTTTCTTT.

V and J are TRBV7-2 and TRBJ1-2; D possibly corresponds to TRBD1 (5 bases). The length of the CDR3 is 15 residues. Trimming took off 4 bases at V and 6 bases at J, with 18 bases between the two ends. Germline CDR1 SGHTA, CDR2 FQGNSA. CDR3 amino acids: CASSSRVGIAHGYTF. CDR3 DNA: TGTGCCAGCAGCTCCAGGGTGGGGATAGCGCATGGCTACACCTTC.

This clonotype was counted once. Relative to the germline gene, one junction end is altered; a read error may explain this. The chain recombines TRBV11-2 with TRBJ2-3, with 8 bases lining up with TRBD2. From germline, CDR1 is SGHAT and CDR2 FQNNGV. The CDR3 extends over 15 amino acids. The CDR3: CASSHQREFIDTQYF. The CDR3 region has the DNA TGCGCCAGCAGCCACCAGCGGGAGTTTATAGATACGCAGTATTTT.

On this clonotype itself: Since a much larger clone is just one base distant, this may be a read error. This rearrangement joins TRBV28 to TRBJ1-1; unclear D gene. The CDR3 has 11 residues. Germline values: CDR1 MDHEN, CDR2 SYDVKM. The V and J ends lost 4 bases and 7 bases respectively, with 7 bases between them. CDR3 bases: TGTGCCAGCAGTTCCAGCAATGAAGCTTTCTTT. Translating gives CASSSSNEAFF.

This clonotype was counted at least ten times. The gene calls are TRBV5-6 and TRBJ2-5; TRBD2 might be the D (6 bases). The CDR3 length is 14 residues. Germline V gives CDR1 SGHDT, CDR2 YYEEEE. V lost 2 bases and J 1 base, leaving 9 bases between the germline ends. The CDR3 nucleotides read TGTGCCAGCAGCTTTGGGGGAGGCCAAGAGACCCAGTACTTC. Translating it yields CASSFGGGQETQYF.

CDR3: CSGTGGSYNEQFF. The CDR3 region has the DNA TGCAGTGGGACAGGGGGCTCCTACAATGAGCAGTTCTTC. The genes are TRBV20-1 and TRBJ2-1; 10 bases are a match to TRBD1. There are 13 residues in the CDR3. V was pared by 7 bases and J by 0 bases, with 0 bases of the junction left unmatched. Germline CDR1 DFQATT, CDR2 SNEGSKA (reference sequence).

This clonotype was found a few times. The chain uses TRBV7-9 and TRBJ1-2, with D uncertain. Per the germline V gene, CDR1 is SEHNR and CDR2 is FQNEAQ (reference sequence). V was trimmed by 6 bases and J by 4 bases, leaving 18 bases between them. This CDR3 is built from 15 residues. The chain's CDR3 is CASSPDRTRSYGYTF. The CDR3 DNA is TGTGCCAGCAGTCCTGACCGGACCCGCTCCTATGGCTACACCTTC.

This clonotype was recorded at least ten times. The chain employs TRBV5-6 and TRBJ1-1; D might be TRBD1 (5 bases). In germline, CDR1 is SGHDT, CDR2 YYEEEE. V was trimmed by 1 base and J by 0 bases, leaving 16 bases between them. This CDR3 contains 17 residues. This chain's CDR3 is CASSLIGDFLLNTEAFF. Written as DNA, the CDR3 is TGTGCCAGCAGCTTGATAGGGGATTTTTTGCTGAACACTGAAGCTTTCTTT.

This clonotype came up many times. J is TRBJ2-5 and V is TRBV11-2; 7 nucleotides agree with TRBD2. This CDR3 has 15 residues. V lost 0 bases and J lost 2; bases outside the gene matches: 3. CDR1 is SGHAT, CDR2 FQNNGV, per germline. CDR3 amino acids: CASSLETAGQETQYF. The CDR3 DNA follows: TGTGCCAGCAGCTTAGAAACAGCGGGACAAGAGACCCAGTACTTC.

This clonotype was detected many times. J is TRBJ2-7 and V is TRBV10-2; 8 nucleotides line up with TRBD1. Germline CDR1 and CDR2: WSHSY and SAAADI. The V segment lost 3 bases and the J segment 1 base; nucleotides outside the gene matches: 11. The CDR3 is 17 residues long. In DNA form, the CDR3 reads TGCGCCAGCAGTGATGGATCCCCCAGACAGGGGTCCTACGAGCAGTACTTC. Amino acids: CASSDGSPRQGSYEQYF.

Many counts were recorded for this clonotype. The CDR3 spells CASSPWTLQETQYF. The CDR3 nucleotides are TGTGCCAGCAGCCCCTGGACACTCCAAGAGACCCAGTACTTC. The V and J genes are TRBV5-8 and TRBJ2-5, with D perhaps matching TRBD1 (5 bases). This CDR3 is built from 14 residues. In germline, CDR1 is SGHTS, CDR2 YDEGEE. V lost 4 bases and J lost 1, with 11 bases in between.

This clonotype was detected ten times or more. The J gene is TRBJ1-2, the V gene TRBV11-1; D remains unclear. Trimming stripped 3 bases from V and 6 bases from J, with 17 bases between. CDR1 and CDR2 from the germline V gene are SGHAT and FQDESV (reference sequence). This CDR3 has 15 amino acids. This chain's CDR3 is CASSFTQSALDGYTF. The CDR3 DNA sequence: TGTGCCAGCAGCTTTACACAGTCGGCTTTGGATGGCTACACCTTC.

This clonotype was seen a few times. This sequence joins TRBV13 and TRBJ2-1; 12 positions match TRBD2. This CDR3 comprises 16 residues. V lost 7 bases, J lost 12 bases, and 16 bases stayed unmatched. Germline V gives CDR1 PRHDT, CDR2 FYEKMQ (reference sequence). This chain's CDR3 is CASIPGRTSGADLQFF. The CDR3 DNA sequence: TGTGCCAGCATTCCCGGGAGGACTAGCGGGGCCGATTTGCAGTTCTTC.

This clonotype occurred a few times. At one end, the junction sequence differs from germline, possibly due to a read error. The chain links TRBV7-7 to TRBJ2-1, with unresolved D. Germline V gene data show CDR1 as SSHAT and CDR2 as FNYEAQ (reference sequence). CDR3 length equals 16 residues. The CDR3 nucleotides are TGTGCTAGCAGCTTAGGGTCAGTAACCTCCTACAATGAGCAGTTCTTC. Translating gives CASSLGSVTSYNEQFF.

In this sample, this clonotype turned up once. One base separates it from a far larger clone, so it is likely a read error. This rearrangement joins TRBV7-3 to TRBJ2-7, with 8 bases fitting TRBD1. Germline assignment: CDR1 SGHTA and CDR2 FQGTGA. The CDR3 is made up of 15 amino acids. Trimming cost V 5 bases and J 7 bases; bases outside gene matches: 13. CDR3 residues: CASSIDRGGYNEQYF. DNA of the CDR3: TGTGCCAGCAGCATTGACAGGGGTGGGTACAATGAGCAGTACTTC.